The entry below describes one TCR beta chain. The table came from immunoSEQ multiplex PCR; TCRdb's copy has only in-frame clones and leaves some out. The sample shows about 2.3 million clones, approximately 95% of them seen only once. The data stem from a study of shared clonotypes between healthy human individuals. The CDR3 is made up of 14 amino acids. Trimming removed 5 bases from V and 3 bases from J; junction bases left unmatched: 3. Germline V gene lookup returns CDR1 SGHAT and CDR2 FQNNGV. Material: naive CD4+ T cells from PBMCs. The subset here: CD45RA+ positively selected. The clonotype comes from a man in his late teens or twenties in good health. Some clones in this sample may be carry-over from other donors' samples. The chain links TRBV11-2 to TRBJ2-1; 8 nucleotides match TRBD2. CDR3 amino acids: CASSLAGNYNEQFF. In DNA form, the CDR3 reads TGTGCCAGCAGCCTAGCGGGCAACTACAATGAGCAGTTCTTC.